This T cell receptor (beta chain) was profiled in a study of tumor and adjacent non-tumor tissue in lung cancer. Background on the study: Patients comprised 12 adenocarcinoma, a couple of squamous cell carcinoma and 1 small cell lung cancer. Study-wide results and caveats: Significantly higher TCR diversity was found in tumor than normal lung.

This CDR3 has 15 residues. With V trimmed by 4 bases and J by 6 bases, 8 bases remained unmatched. Germline lookup yields CDR1 SGHTA and CDR2 FQGNSA. TCRbeta libraries were built with three rounds of nested PCR, modified from ARM-PCR. MiXCR was run by TCRdb on the multiplex PCR reads, yielding one entry per CDR3 protein. The sample shows tens of thousands of distinct CDR3 sequences, less than 75% of them seen only once. With regard to this clonotype: Its specificity is not known.

RNA was extracted from bulk tissue without any cell sorting. More than 3 cm separated this lung sample from the edge of the tumor. Between August and November 2014, newly diagnosed, chemotherapy-naive lung cancer patients underwent thoracic surgery in China. This TCR derives from a woman aged 45-65 years with non-small cell lung cancer. The rearrangement uses TRBV7-2 and TRBJ2-1; 8 bases align to TRBD2. Sequenced sample: distant non-tumor lung tissue. CDR3 sequence reads: CASSSGLVGRNEQFF. In nucleotides, the CDR3 is TGTGCCAGCAGCTCGGGACTAGTGGGGCGCAATGAGCAGTTCTTC.